This is a list of T cell receptor beta chains from one sample in a study of blood T cell repertoires in COVID-19. TCRdb's copy holds only in-frame clones and misses some; the assay was immunoSEQ multiplex PCR. Counted here are some 120,000 clones, approximately 91% occurring once; the ten biggest clones make up roughly 1.2%. Material: peripheral blood. The receptors originated from a woman older than 75 with acute or convalescent COVID-19. CDR3s leave out the opening cysteine and the closing phenylalanine or tryptophan. A D gene is named only where the DNA matches it firmly.

D	J	V	CDR3
TRBD2	TRBJ2-2	TRBV18	ASNTPWTGGNTGELF
NA	TRBJ1-2	TRBV6-1	ASSERRSNYGYT
NA	TRBJ1-2	TRBV5-8	ASSSRPYKRLYGYT
NA	TRBJ1-1	TRBV15	ATSRDWGLEAF
TRBD2	TRBJ2-3	TRBV7-2	ASSLRAGGGTDTQY
NA	TRBJ2-3	TRBV7-2	ASSLRGGASTDTQY
NA	TRBJ1-5	TRBV4-2	ASSQEVRGAGQPQH
NA	TRBJ2-3	TRBV18	ASSPPGQRSTDTQY
NA	TRBJ1-1	TRBV2	ASSEKELRDTEAF
NA	TRBJ1-3	TRBV19	ASSRSHSGNTIY
TRBD2	TRBJ2-3	TRBV19	AGLTSGRADTQY
TRBD2	TRBJ2-5	TRBV5-4	ASSLGLAGDVETQY
NA	TRBJ2-2	TRBV2	ASSAGVTGELF